The entry that follows covers one TCR beta chain sequence. The antigen is undetermined. Germline V gene lookup returns CDR1 SGHTA and CDR2 FQGNSA. The CDR3 length is 14 residues. Trimming took off 5 bases at V and 5 bases at J, with 15 bases between the two ends. Focal radiation plus CTLA-4 blockade with ipilimumab was administered to patients who had chemo-refractory metastatic non-small-cell lung cancer. These data originate in a study of radiotherapy plus CTLA-4 blockade in lung cancer. Study details: Objective response rate was around 19%; disease control rate, 25% to 35%. Findings and limits, study-wide: It was early blood T cell clone dynamics, with interferon-beta, that reportedly best predicted response. Blood saw expansion of tumor-derived TCR clones after radiotherapy plus ipilimumab.

Generated by immunoSEQ multiplex PCR, the TCRdb table keeps only in-frame clones and is missing some. The sample includes 50,000 or so clones, less than 85% of them seen just once. V gene TRBV7-2 combines with J gene TRBJ2-5; a weak D match, TRBD2 (6 bases). The input for sequencing was peripheral blood, taken from a patient treated with radiotherapy plus ipilimumab. The sequence came from a human donor with non-small cell lung cancer who had stable disease on radiotherapy plus ipilimumab. CDR3 in DNA: TGTGCCAGCAGCCCAGTCGGACTATTGGAGACCCAGTACTTC. This gives the protein CASSPVGLLETQYF.